This TCR beta chain was sequenced for a study of blood T cell repertoires in COVID-19. The overall study: Donors in the United States, Italy and Spain gave samples during acute or convalescent COVID-19.

From germline, CDR1 is SQVTM and CDR2 ANQGSEA. There are 13 residues in the CDR3. V was trimmed by 4 bases and J by 5 bases, leaving 14 bases between them. Seattle patients were enrolled during active infection and followed longitudinally. As handled by the study authors: How many nucleated cells were present was estimated from reference gene primer amplification. Here immunoSEQ multiplex PCR was the method, and the copy in TCRdb shows in-frame clones only, minus some. D and trimming come from the DNA, and the V and J calls and clone size come from that table. The sample lists 250,000 or so clones; roughly 90% were seen once.

The clonotype was recovered from a woman aged 55-69 years with COVID-19, enrolled during active disease. The chain has TRBV29-1 and TRBJ1-1, with D unresolved. Sequenced: peripheral blood. This CDR3 reads CSVGVARETEAFF. CDR3 nucleotide sequence: TGCAGCGTTGGTGTTGCTCGGGAAACTGAAGCTTTCTTT.